This T cell receptor beta chain is from a study of T cell changes during pregnancy in multiple sclerosis. Produced via immunoSEQ multiplex PCR; TCRdb's table is partial and in-frame only. The sample shows about 73,000 clones, around 90% of them seen only once. This clonotype was obtained from a female donor in good health, enrolled as a control in a pregnancy study. The input for sequencing was peripheral blood, taken after pregnancy.

The CDR3 reads CASSQEQEWTPLHF. The CDR3 DNA reads as TGCGCCAGCAGCCAGGAACAGGAATGGACACCCCTCCACTTT. The J gene is TRBJ1-6, the V gene TRBV4-1; D perhaps matches TRBD1 (5 bases). Germline V lookup: CDR1 MGHRA, CDR2 YSYEKL. V was cut by 3 bases and J by 11 bases, with 14 bases left in between. CDR3 size: 14 residues.